Listed below are T cell receptor beta chains from one sample, sequenced in a study of radiation and T cells in renal cell carcinoma. The repertoire was sequenced with immunoSEQ multiplex PCR; TCRdb's copy has only in-frame clones and lacks some. This sample has around 180,000 clones, with about 87% found just once. The sequenced sample was blood, obtained from a patient whose treatment included radiotherapy and nephrectomy. These TCRs come from a woman aged 45 to 65 with renal cell carcinoma. Each CDR3 is given with its conserved first and last residue. The D gene is left open where the match is weak. The listing skips clone size in some rows; elsewhere it reads once, few, many or a size class.

v_call: TRBV29-1
d_call: .
j_call: TRBJ2-3
cdr3_length: 11
clone_size: .
cdr3_nt: TGCAGCGTTGACGCTAGAGTTACGCAGTATTTT
cdr3_aa: CSVDARVTQYF

v_call: TRBV7-6
d_call: .
j_call: TRBJ1-2
cdr3_length: 15
clone_size: .
cdr3_nt: TGTGCCAGCAGCCCCCAGATAGGGGAGGGGAATGGCTACACCTTC
cdr3_aa: CASSPQIGEGNGYTF

v_call: TRBV7-2
d_call: .
j_call: TRBJ2-3
cdr3_length: 16
clone_size: .
cdr3_nt: TGTGCCAGCAGCTTAGTCTGGGACTCGAGCACAGATACGCAGTATTTT
cdr3_aa: CASSLVWDSSTDTQYF

v_call: TRBV4-1
d_call: TRBD1
j_call: TRBJ1-4
cdr3_length: 15
clone_size: .
cdr3_nt: TGCGCCAGCAGCCAAGAGGGGACAGGAAAGGAAAAACTGTTTTTT
cdr3_aa: CASSQEGTGKEKLFF

v_call: TRBV19
d_call: .
j_call: TRBJ2-3
cdr3_length: 17
clone_size: .
cdr3_nt: TGTGCCAGTAGTATAAGAACAGGGAGTTTTCGCACAGATACGCAGTATTTT
cdr3_aa: CASSIRTGSFRTDTQYF

v_call: TRBV9
d_call: .
j_call: TRBJ1-6
cdr3_length: 15
clone_size: .
cdr3_nt: TGTGCCAGCAGCGTAGGGGGCCCTAGTAATTCACCCCTCCACTTT
cdr3_aa: CASSVGGPSNSPLHF

v_call: TRBV30
d_call: .
j_call: TRBJ2-3
cdr3_length: 12
clone_size: .
cdr3_nt: TGTGCCTGGGGAGTTAGCACAGATACGCAGTATTTT
cdr3_aa: CAWGVSTDTQYF

v_call: TRBV7-6
d_call: .
j_call: TRBJ2-2
cdr3_length: 14
clone_size: .
cdr3_nt: TGTGCCAGCAGCCTTACTACTAGCCCCGGGGAGCTGTTTTTT
cdr3_aa: CASSLTTSPGELFF

v_call: TRBV5-6
d_call: .
j_call: TRBJ1-2
cdr3_length: 13
clone_size: .
cdr3_nt: TGTGCCAGCAGCTTGGACGGATTCTATGGCTACACCTTC
cdr3_aa: CASSLDGFYGYTF

v_call: TRBV6-5
d_call: .
j_call: TRBJ2-2
cdr3_length: 15
clone_size: .
cdr3_nt: TGTGCCAGCAGTTATCAATCAGCCATCACCGGGGAGCTGTTTTTT
cdr3_aa: CASSYQSAITGELFF

v_call: TRBV5-1
d_call: .
j_call: TRBJ1-2
cdr3_length: 14
clone_size: .
cdr3_nt: TGCGCCAGCAAAACGGAGGGGCCCTCCTATGGCTACACCTTC
cdr3_aa: CASKTEGPSYGYTF

v_call: TRBV10-3
d_call: .
j_call: TRBJ1-2
cdr3_length: 12
clone_size: .
cdr3_nt: TGTGCCATTACACCCAACGAGGTTGGCTACACCTTC
cdr3_aa: CAITPNEVGYTF

v_call: TRBV6-1
d_call: .
j_call: TRBJ2-5
cdr3_length: 15
clone_size: .
cdr3_nt: TGTGCCAGCAGTGAAGTTCTGGGGGGCTGGGAGACCCAGTACTTC
cdr3_aa: CASSEVLGGWETQYF

v_call: TRBV6-1
d_call: TRBD1
j_call: TRBJ2-7
cdr3_length: 13
clone_size: .
cdr3_nt: TGTGCCAGCAGGACAGGGTTCACCTACGAGCAGTACTTC
cdr3_aa: CASRTGFTYEQYF

v_call: TRBV9
d_call: TRBD2
j_call: TRBJ2-3
cdr3_length: 18
clone_size: .
cdr3_nt: TGTGCCAGCAGCGGGACTAGCGGGGGGGCATGGAGCACAGATACGCAGTATTTT
cdr3_aa: CASSGTSGGAWSTDTQYF

v_call: TRBV7-3
d_call: TRBD1
j_call: TRBJ2-7
cdr3_length: 16
clone_size: .
cdr3_nt: TGTGCCAGCAGCCCCGGAGGGGGACAGGGGGTCTACGAGCAGTACTTC
cdr3_aa: CASSPGGGQGVYEQYF

v_call: TRBV9
d_call: .
j_call: TRBJ1-5
cdr3_length: 14
clone_size: .
cdr3_nt: TGTGCCAGCAGCGTGGGGGTTAGCAATCAGCCCCAGCATTTT
cdr3_aa: CASSVGVSNQPQHF

v_call: TRBV2
d_call: .
j_call: TRBJ1-2
cdr3_length: 13
clone_size: .
cdr3_nt: TGTGCCAGCAACCCGAGTGTTAACTATGGCTACACCTTC
cdr3_aa: CASNPSVNYGYTF

v_call: TRBV5-4
d_call: .
j_call: TRBJ1-2
cdr3_length: 14
clone_size: .
cdr3_nt: TGTGCCAGCAGCCCTCCCGAGGGGAGAAATGGCTACACCTTC
cdr3_aa: CASSPPEGRNGYTF

v_call: TRBV18
d_call: TRBD1
j_call: TRBJ2-7
cdr3_length: 14
clone_size: .
cdr3_nt: TGTGCCAGCTCACACAACCCGGCAGGGGGCGAGCAGTACTTC
cdr3_aa: CASSHNPAGGEQYF

v_call: TRBV7-6
d_call: .
j_call: TRBJ1-6
cdr3_length: 15
clone_size: .
cdr3_nt: TGTGCCAGCAGCTTAGCCGGGTCGGATCGTTCACCCCTCCACTTT
cdr3_aa: CASSLAGSDRSPLHF

v_call: TRBV19
d_call: TRBD1
j_call: TRBJ2-7
cdr3_length: 15
clone_size: .
cdr3_nt: TGTGCCAGTAGTTTTGGGACAGGTCATACCTACGAGCAGTACTTC
cdr3_aa: CASSFGTGHTYEQYF

v_call: TRBV6-1
d_call: TRBD1
j_call: TRBJ2-2
cdr3_length: 15
clone_size: .
cdr3_nt: TGTGCCAGCAGTTCAGGGGGTGCGAACACCGGGGAGCTGTTTTTT
cdr3_aa: CASSSGGANTGELFF

v_call: TRBV7-3
d_call: .
j_call: TRBJ2-2
cdr3_length: 15
clone_size: .
cdr3_nt: TGTGCCAGCAGCTTAGCGGGGACGAACACCGGGGAGCTGTTTTTT
cdr3_aa: CASSLAGTNTGELFF

v_call: TRBV6-1
d_call: .
j_call: TRBJ2-1
cdr3_length: 12
clone_size: once
cdr3_nt: TGTGCCAGCAGCCCCATGATTAGCGAGCAGTTCTTC
cdr3_aa: CASSPMISEQFF

v_call: TRBV4-3
d_call: TRBD2
j_call: TRBJ2-5
cdr3_length: 19
clone_size: .
cdr3_nt: TGCGCCAGCAGCCGCAGCCTGGGACTAGCGGGGGGTTGGGGAGAGACCCAGTACTTC
cdr3_aa: CASSRSLGLAGGWGETQYF

v_call: TRBV2
d_call: .
j_call: TRBJ1-2
cdr3_length: 14
clone_size: .
cdr3_nt: TGTGCCAGCAGTGAAGTTCTGGGAAACTATGGCTACACCTTC
cdr3_aa: CASSEVLGNYGYTF

v_call: TRBV18
d_call: TRBD2
j_call: TRBJ2-5
cdr3_length: 15
clone_size: .
cdr3_nt: TGTGCCAGCTCACCACTACTAGCGGGGGAAGAGACCCAGTACTTC
cdr3_aa: CASSPLLAGEETQYF

v_call: TRBV7-2
d_call: TRBD1
j_call: TRBJ1-2
cdr3_length: 18
clone_size: .
cdr3_nt: TGTGCCAGCAGCTTAGCTGCTCCGGGACAGGGTTTAGACTATGGCTACACCTTC
cdr3_aa: CASSLAAPGQGLDYGYTF

v_call: TRBV6-6
d_call: TRBD1
j_call: TRBJ1-2
cdr3_length: 14
clone_size: .
cdr3_nt: TGTGCCAGCAGGCCCACGGGACAGAACTATGGCTACACCTTC
cdr3_aa: CASRPTGQNYGYTF

v_call: TRBV29-1
d_call: .
j_call: TRBJ2-7
cdr3_length: 11
clone_size: .
cdr3_nt: TGCAGCGTAAGGGGGGGGCACGAGCAGTACTTC
cdr3_aa: CSVRGGHEQYF

v_call: TRBV11-1
d_call: .
j_call: TRBJ2-7
cdr3_length: 13
clone_size: .
cdr3_nt: TGTGCCAGCAGCCAACTGGGGATCTACGAGCAGTACTTC
cdr3_aa: CASSQLGIYEQYF

v_call: TRBV4-1
d_call: .
j_call: TRBJ2-7
cdr3_length: 15
clone_size: .
cdr3_nt: TGCGCCAGCAGCCAAGATCCCACTTTGACCTACGAGCAGTACTTC
cdr3_aa: CASSQDPTLTYEQYF

v_call: TRBV5-1
d_call: TRBD1
j_call: TRBJ2-5
cdr3_length: 17
clone_size: once
cdr3_nt: TGCGCCAGCAGCTTGTGGATGCAGGGGGCGAACGTCGAGACCCAGTACTTC
cdr3_aa: CASSLWMQGANVETQYF

v_call: TRBV12-5
d_call: .
j_call: TRBJ1-1
cdr3_length: 12
clone_size: .
cdr3_nt: TGTGCTAGTGGTTTGACCGGGGCTGAAGCTTTCTTT
cdr3_aa: CASGLTGAEAFF

v_call: TRBV11-2
d_call: TRBD1
j_call: TRBJ1-2
cdr3_length: 14
clone_size: once
cdr3_nt: TGTGCCAGCAGCTTACTCCCCGACAGGGGGGGCTACACCTTC
cdr3_aa: CASSLLPDRGGYTF

v_call: TRBV7-2
d_call: .
j_call: TRBJ1-3
cdr3_length: 16
clone_size: .
cdr3_nt: TGTGCCAGCAGCTTAGGGAGGGCAGGCTCTGGAAACACCATATATTTT
cdr3_aa: CASSLGRAGSGNTIYF

v_call: TRBV18
d_call: .
j_call: TRBJ2-3
cdr3_length: 15
clone_size: once
cdr3_nt: TGTGCCAGCTCAGCGGCTAGAACTAGCACAGATACGCAGTATTTT
cdr3_aa: CASSAARTSTDTQYF

v_call: TRBV19
d_call: .
j_call: TRBJ2-1
cdr3_length: 19
clone_size: .
cdr3_nt: TGTGCCAGTAGTATGGGTTCGCGGTACTTCTCCACTTTTTACAATGAGCAGTTCTTC
cdr3_aa: CASSMGSRYFSTFYNEQFF

v_call: TRBV6-1
d_call: .
j_call: TRBJ2-5
cdr3_length: 14
clone_size: .
cdr3_nt: TGTGCCAGCAGTGAAACGGGAGTCCAAGAGACCCAGTACTTC
cdr3_aa: CASSETGVQETQYF

v_call: TRBV19
d_call: .
j_call: TRBJ1-5
cdr3_length: 13
clone_size: few
cdr3_nt: TGTGCCAGTAAGCAGGGGAGCGGTCAGCCCCAGCATTTT
cdr3_aa: CASKQGSGQPQHF

v_call: TRBV4-1
d_call: .
j_call: TRBJ1-3
cdr3_length: 17
clone_size: .
cdr3_nt: TGCGCCAGCAGCCAAGGGTTCGTTCCGGGCTCTGGAAACACCATATATTTT
cdr3_aa: CASSQGFVPGSGNTIYF

v_call: TRBV6-1
d_call: .
j_call: TRBJ1-6
cdr3_length: 10
clone_size: .
cdr3_nt: TGTGCCAGCAACTCTTTCCCCCTCCACTTT
cdr3_aa: CASNSFPLHF

v_call: TRBV7-2
d_call: .
j_call: TRBJ1-1
cdr3_length: 16
clone_size: once
cdr3_nt: TGTGCCAGCAGCTTAGAAGTCGGCAGGGGGAACACTGAAGCTTTCTTT
cdr3_aa: CASSLEVGRGNTEAFF

v_call: TRBV4-1
d_call: TRBD1
j_call: TRBJ1-2
cdr3_length: 14
clone_size: .
cdr3_nt: TGCGCCAGCAGCCAAGCAGGGGGCCTCTATGGCTACACCTTC
cdr3_aa: CASSQAGGLYGYTF

v_call: TRBV6-1
d_call: .
j_call: TRBJ2-7
cdr3_length: 11
clone_size: .
cdr3_nt: TGTGCCAGCAGTTCAGTGAGGGAGCAGTACTTC
cdr3_aa: CASSSVREQYF

v_call: TRBV19
d_call: .
j_call: TRBJ1-4
cdr3_length: 12
clone_size: .
cdr3_nt: TGTGCCAGTAGCCCTTTCAATGAAAAACTGTTTTTT
cdr3_aa: CASSPFNEKLFF

v_call: TRBV10-1
d_call: .
j_call: TRBJ1-1
cdr3_length: 15
clone_size: .
cdr3_nt: TGCGCCAGCAGGCCCCCCTTACAGGGCCACACTGAAGCTTTCTTT
cdr3_aa: CASRPPLQGHTEAFF

v_call: TRBV7-9
d_call: TRBD1
j_call: TRBJ1-3
cdr3_length: 15
clone_size: .
cdr3_nt: TGTGCCAGCAGCTGGGACAGGGAATCTGGAAACACCATATATTTT
cdr3_aa: CASSWDRESGNTIYF

v_call: TRBV10-2
d_call: .
j_call: TRBJ2-2
cdr3_length: 16
clone_size: once
cdr3_nt: TGCGCCAGCAGTGAGTTTGCCAGGGGGGGCACCGGGGAGCTGTTTTTT
cdr3_aa: CASSEFARGGTGELFF